Listed below are T cell receptor beta chains from one sample, sequenced in a study of blood T cell repertoires in COVID-19. Sequenced by immunoSEQ multiplex PCR; TCRdb stores in-frame clones only, minus some. Among 95,000 to 110,000 clones, roughly 90% were seen once, and the ten largest hold around 6.2%. The sample was peripheral blood. The receptors were gathered from a human donor in a cohort sampled during active COVID-19. CDR3s include the opening cysteine and the closing phenylalanine or tryptophan. The order of the fields is D gene, clone size, J gene, V gene, CDR3 protein, CDR3 DNA. A D gene is named only where the DNA matches it firmly. Not all rows give a size; the values are once, few, many and, for expanded clones, a class.

D: -; size: once; J: TRBJ1-6; V: TRBV7-3; CDR3: CASSPRDTYSYNSPLHF; DNA: TGTGCCAGCAGCCCACGGGACACCTACTCCTATAATTCACCCCTCCACTTT
D: TRBD2; size: -; J: TRBJ2-5; V: TRBV4-1; CDR3: CASSHVSGSGETQYF; DNA: TGCGCCAGCAGCCACGTTAGCGGGAGTGGTGAGACCCAGTACTTC
D: -; size: -; J: TRBJ1-1; V: TRBV7-9; CDR3: CASSSIILNTEAFF; DNA: TGTGCCAGCAGCTCAATTATACTTAACACTGAAGCTTTCTTT
D: -; size: -; J: TRBJ2-7; V: TRBV21-1; CDR3: CASSQGQIRVKRYF; DNA: TGTGCCAGCAGCCAGGGACAGATTAGGGTCAAAAGGTACTTC
D: TRBD2; size: -; J: TRBJ2-3; V: TRBV29-1; CDR3: CSVEGTSGGADSSTDTQYF; DNA: TGCAGCGTTGAAGGGACTAGCGGGGGGGCCGATTCGAGCACAGATACGCAGTATTTT
D: -; size: -; J: TRBJ2-3; V: TRBV10-3; CDR3: CAIGLLDTQYF; DNA: TGTGCCATCGGACTACTAGATACGCAGTATTTT
D: -; size: -; J: TRBJ1-1; V: TRBV5-1; CDR3: CASSLVGAPNTEAFF; DNA: TGCGCCAGCAGCTTGGTGGGGGCACCGAACACTGAAGCTTTCTTT
D: TRBD2; size: -; J: TRBJ2-1; V: TRBV29-1; CDR3: CSVEGPLLAGGPDEQFF; DNA: TGCAGCGTTGAAGGCCCCCTTTTAGCGGGGGGGCCCGATGAGCAGTTCTTC
D: -; size: once; J: TRBJ2-1; V: TRBV3-1/TRBV3-2; CDR3: CASSQAPGSYNEQFF; DNA: TGTGCCAGCAGCCAAGCCCCAGGGTCCTACAATGAGCAGTTCTTC
D: -; size: -; J: TRBJ1-2; V: TRBV3-1/TRBV3-2; CDR3: CASSQEERLYGYTF; DNA: TGTGCCAGCAGCCAAGAGGAGAGGCTCTATGGCTACACCTTC
D: -; size: -; J: TRBJ1-1; V: TRBV4-1; CDR3: CASSQSTANTEAFF; DNA: TGCGCCAGCAGCCAGTCTACAGCGAACACTGAAGCTTTCTTT
D: -; size: -; J: TRBJ1-5; V: TRBV2; CDR3: CASSDRRVGNQPQHF; DNA: TGTGCCAGCAGTGACCGGCGGGTGGGCAATCAGCCCCAGCATTTT
D: -; size: -; J: TRBJ2-3; V: TRBV7-3; CDR3: CASSPSGVDTQYF; DNA: TGTGCCAGCAGCCCGTCGGGGGTAGATACGCAGTATTTT
D: TRBD1; size: -; J: TRBJ1-1; V: TRBV3-1/TRBV3-2; CDR3: CASSQGTGPEAFF; DNA: TGTGCCAGCAGCCAAGGGACAGGGCCTGAAGCTTTCTTT
D: TRBD1; size: -; J: TRBJ1-2; V: TRBV28; CDR3: CASRLTEGALGYTF; DNA: TGTGCCAGCAGGTTAACCGAGGGGGCGCTTGGCTACACCTTC
D: TRBD2; size: once; J: TRBJ2-3; V: TRBV10-3; CDR3: CAIQLAGGRADTQYF; DNA: TGTGCCATACAACTAGCGGGAGGGCGGGCAGATACGCAGTATTTT
D: TRBD1; size: -; J: TRBJ2-2; V: TRBV3-1/TRBV3-2; CDR3: CASSQVLGTGNTGELFF; DNA: TGTGCCAGCAGCCAAGTTTTAGGGACAGGGAACACCGGGGAGCTGTTTTTT
D: TRBD2; size: -; J: TRBJ2-1; V: TRBV14; CDR3: CASSQGLAAYNEQFF; DNA: TGTGCCAGCAGCCAAGGACTAGCGGCTTACAATGAGCAGTTCTTC
D: TRBD1; size: -; J: TRBJ2-7; V: TRBV5-1; CDR3: CASSSVGGRSYEQYF; DNA: TGCGCCAGCAGCTCAGTAGGGGGCCGTTCCTACGAGCAGTACTTC
D: -; size: -; J: TRBJ2-7; V: TRBV28; CDR3: CASSLSMASEGYEQYF; DNA: TGTGCCAGCAGTTTATCAATGGCTAGCGAGGGATACGAGCAGTACTTC
D: -; size: few; J: TRBJ2-1; V: TRBV2; CDR3: CASSGYNEQFF; DNA: TGTGCCAGTTCAGGTTACAATGAGCAGTTCTTC
D: -; size: -; J: TRBJ1-1; V: TRBV28; CDR3: CASSIQGRANTEAFF; DNA: TGTGCCAGCAGTATACAGGGTAGGGCGAACACTGAAGCTTTCTTT
D: -; size: -; J: TRBJ2-4; V: TRBV10-2; CDR3: CASSEVLRKNIQYF; DNA: TGCGCCAGCAGTGAGGTACTCCGCAAAAACATTCAGTACTTC
D: TRBD1; size: -; J: TRBJ2-7; V: TRBV5-1; CDR3: CASSLLAGQGAYEQYF; DNA: TGCGCCAGCAGCTTGTTGGCGGGACAGGGGGCCTACGAGCAGTACTTC
D: -; size: -; J: TRBJ2-3; V: TRBV11-2; CDR3: CASSLVYYVAGTDTQYF; DNA: TGTGCCAGCAGCTTAGTGTACTATGTAGCGGGCACAGATACGCAGTATTTT
D: TRBD1; size: -; J: TRBJ2-1; V: TRBV7-9; CDR3: CASSSKPGQGYNEQFF; DNA: TGTGCCAGCAGCTCGAAGCCGGGACAGGGTTACAATGAGCAGTTCTTC
D: TRBD1; size: -; J: TRBJ1-4; V: TRBV30; CDR3: CAWTRDRDEKLFF; DNA: TGTGCCTGGACCCGGGACAGGGATGAAAAACTGTTTTTT
D: -; size: -; J: TRBJ1-5; V: TRBV3-1/TRBV3-2; CDR3: CASSPSHRGNQPQHF; DNA: TGTGCCAGCAGCCCAAGCCACAGGGGCAATCAGCCCCAGCATTTT
D: TRBD1; size: -; J: TRBJ2-7; V: TRBV11-2; CDR3: CASSARRQGLYEQYF; DNA: TGTGCCAGCAGCGCGAGACGACAGGGGTTGTACGAGCAGTACTTC
D: -; size: -; J: TRBJ1-1; V: TRBV28; CDR3: CASSLWAGNTETFF; DNA: TGTGCCAGCAGTTTATGGGCGGGGAACACTGAAACTTTCTTT
D: TRBD2; size: -; J: TRBJ2-7; V: TRBV18; CDR3: CASSPGRREVYEQYF; DNA: TGTGCCAGCTCACCAGGGCGTCGGGAGGTCTACGAGCAGTACTTC
D: -; size: -; J: TRBJ1-1; V: TRBV6-1; CDR3: CASSLKTGNTEAFF; DNA: TGTGCCAGCAGCCTAAAAACCGGGAACACTGAAGCTTTCTTT
D: TRBD2; size: -; J: TRBJ2-1; V: TRBV7-9; CDR3: CATVRLAGMDEQFF; DNA: TGTGCCACCGTAAGACTAGCGGGAATGGATGAGCAGTTCTTC
D: -; size: -; J: TRBJ2-3; V: TRBV2; CDR3: CASRNTLSPTDTQYF; DNA: TGTGCCAGCAGGAACACACTATCTCCCACAGATACGCAGTATTTT
D: TRBD1; size: -; J: TRBJ1-5; V: TRBV19; CDR3: CASSTAGGGNQPQHF; DNA: TGTGCCAGTAGTACCGCAGGGGGTGGCAATCAGCCCCAGCATTTT
D: -; size: -; J: TRBJ2-5; V: TRBV6-6; CDR3: CASSYSRGQETQYF; DNA: TGTGCCAGCAGTTACAGCAGGGGTCAAGAGACCCAGTACTTC
D: TRBD1; size: -; J: TRBJ1-2; V: TRBV30; CDR3: CAWSARGRSGYTF; DNA: TGTGCCTGGAGTGCAAGGGGGCGCAGTGGCTACACCTTC
D: -; size: -; J: TRBJ1-2; V: TRBV28; CDR3: CASSLITLNYGYTF; DNA: TGTGCCAGCAGTTTAATCACCCTAAACTATGGCTACACCTTC
D: -; size: -; J: TRBJ2-7; V: TRBV11-2; CDR3: CASSLAGLGAASEQYF; DNA: TGTGCCAGCAGCTTAGCCGGACTGGGTGCGGCCTCCGAGCAGTACTTC
D: -; size: -; J: TRBJ2-1; V: TRBV6-4; CDR3: CASSVDGGNEQFF; DNA: TGTGCCAGCAGTGTGGACGGGGGCAATGAGCAGTTCTTC
D: -; size: -; J: TRBJ1-1; V: TRBV19; CDR3: CASSIGGIQESNTEAFF; DNA: TGTGCCAGTAGTATAGGCGGGATCCAAGAATCAAACACTGAAGCTTTCTTT
D: TRBD2; size: once; J: TRBJ2-3; V: TRBV29-1; CDR3: CSASGGSTDTQYF; DNA: TGCAGCGCGTCCGGGGGGTCAACAGATACGCAGTATTTT